Presented here are 2 T cell receptor beta chains from one specimen sequenced in a study of sequential checkpoint blockade in melanoma. As for treatment: randomized to nivolumab then ipilimumab (arm A) or the reverse (arm B). Repertoires were generated with immunoSEQ multiplex PCR, while TCRdb's copy carries only in-frame clones and drops some. The table has 15,000 to 20,000 clones, roughly 93% seen once; the top ten hold over 20%. The material sequenced was CD8+ T cells sorted from blood (inferred from file names), taken from a patient given nivolumab and ipilimumab in sequence. These receptors all come from a human donor with melanoma.

The DNA for the CDR3 is TGTGCCAGCAGCTTAGGTATGACGACGGGGGAAAAACTGTTTTTT. This translates into CASSLGMTTGEKLFF. This chain uses TRBV7-9 with TRBJ1-4, with D unresolved. The germline V gene has CDR1 SEHNR and CDR2 FQNEAQ (reference sequence). Trimming left V 1 base short and J 8 bases short, with 14 bases between. This CDR3 region has 15 residues.

This clone came up once. This chain joins TRBV19 and TRBJ1-1; 10 nucleotides agree with TRBD1. The V gene end was trimmed by 1 base and the J gene end by 0 bases; junction bases not matched to a gene: 23. The CDR3 has 23 amino acids. Germline CDR1 and CDR2: LNHDA and SQIVND (reference sequence). The CDR3 DNA reads TGTGCCAGTAGTATAGCCCTTTTCCCTCCCCCGGGACAGGGGAGGCTCATGAACACTGAAGCTTTCTTT. Residues: CASSIALFPPPGQGRLMNTEAFF.